The rows below give T cell receptor beta chains drawn from one sample of a study of cytomegalovirus exposure and HLA in healthy donors. The method was immunoSEQ multiplex PCR; TCRdb's version includes in-frame clones alone and lacks a portion of them. In the table there are about 200,000 clones, over 80% of which are singletons. The sample was PBMCs. These receptors came from a boy aged 2-9 years in good health and CMV-seronegative. Both conserved end residues are part of each CDR3. The order of the fields is J gene, V gene, clone size, CDR3 protein. Clone size, where shown, is once, few, many, or a class for clones that have expanded.

j_call: TRBJ1-5
v_call: TRBV6-5
clone_size: few
cdr3_aa: CASSRTGTGRQPQHF

j_call: TRBJ2-7
v_call: TRBV6-5
clone_size: .
cdr3_aa: CASSYSRLKEQYF

j_call: TRBJ2-7
v_call: TRBV7-9
clone_size: .
cdr3_aa: CASGVPGASSYEQYF

j_call: TRBJ1-1
v_call: TRBV6-1
clone_size: .
cdr3_aa: CASSGQGPEAFF

j_call: TRBJ1-5
v_call: TRBV7-2
clone_size: .
cdr3_aa: CASSAGTGGNQPQHF

j_call: TRBJ1-2
v_call: TRBV29-1
clone_size: .
cdr3_aa: CSVVKDMSGLGYTF

j_call: TRBJ1-1
v_call: TRBV23-1
clone_size: .
cdr3_aa: CASSQWGQGENTEAFF

j_call: TRBJ1-6
v_call: TRBV7-9
clone_size: .
cdr3_aa: CASSQGSSYNSPLHF

j_call: TRBJ1-2
v_call: TRBV2
clone_size: .
cdr3_aa: CASRYRQAYNYGYTF

j_call: TRBJ2-7
v_call: TRBV19
clone_size: .
cdr3_aa: CASSFEKTLAFSYEQYF

j_call: TRBJ2-5
v_call: TRBV5-1
clone_size: .
cdr3_aa: CASSSGLQETQYF

j_call: TRBJ2-3
v_call: TRBV9
clone_size: .
cdr3_aa: CASSVGGRLTDTQYF

j_call: TRBJ1-3
v_call: TRBV29-1
clone_size: .
cdr3_aa: CSVGSEYGNTIYF

j_call: TRBJ1-4
v_call: TRBV2
clone_size: .
cdr3_aa: CASSNIQGEKLFF

j_call: TRBJ1-1
v_call: TRBV13
clone_size: .
cdr3_aa: CASSLGTGPGAEAFF

j_call: TRBJ2-5
v_call: TRBV2
clone_size: .
cdr3_aa: CASTKLAGGQETQYF

j_call: TRBJ2-3
v_call: TRBV7-3
clone_size: .
cdr3_aa: CASSFINTDTQYF

j_call: TRBJ1-1
v_call: TRBV12-5
clone_size: .
cdr3_aa: CASAPGGFTEAFF

j_call: TRBJ2-1
v_call: TRBV7-2
clone_size: .
cdr3_aa: CASSGMPGNEQFF

j_call: TRBJ2-5
v_call: TRBV4-1
clone_size: .
cdr3_aa: CASSQLGGGLETQYF

j_call: TRBJ1-5
v_call: TRBV6-1
clone_size: .
cdr3_aa: CASSAQGLKQPQHF

j_call: TRBJ2-1
v_call: TRBV18
clone_size: .
cdr3_aa: CASSPGHLEQFF

j_call: TRBJ2-7
v_call: TRBV2
clone_size: .
cdr3_aa: CASSKVVTRAPGEQYF

j_call: TRBJ1-1
v_call: TRBV6-5
clone_size: .
cdr3_aa: CASKDRTSDNEAFF

j_call: TRBJ1-2
v_call: TRBV19
clone_size: .
cdr3_aa: CASSIRIGDGYTF

j_call: TRBJ2-2
v_call: TRBV6-5
clone_size: .
cdr3_aa: CASSFPPGELFF

j_call: TRBJ2-1
v_call: TRBV27
clone_size: once
cdr3_aa: CASRRHPLAGDYNEQFF

j_call: TRBJ1-6
v_call: TRBV15
clone_size: .
cdr3_aa: CATGWGLNSPLHF

j_call: TRBJ1-5
v_call: TRBV6-1
clone_size: few
cdr3_aa: CASSRTGGGNQPQHF

j_call: TRBJ2-1
v_call: TRBV19
clone_size: .
cdr3_aa: CASKLTGTSFNEQFF

j_call: TRBJ1-4
v_call: TRBV4-1
clone_size: few
cdr3_aa: CASSITGGEKLFF

j_call: TRBJ1-1
v_call: TRBV13
clone_size: .
cdr3_aa: CASSSQGERWSTEAFF

j_call: TRBJ1-1
v_call: TRBV19
clone_size: once
cdr3_aa: CASSILARGMNTEAFF

j_call: TRBJ2-3
v_call: TRBV2
clone_size: .
cdr3_aa: CASSFSRGGLAGALSDTQYF

j_call: TRBJ2-5
v_call: TRBV27
clone_size: .
cdr3_aa: CASSLSRAETQYF

j_call: .
v_call: TRBV29-1
clone_size: .
cdr3_aa: CSVEEQPYEQYF

j_call: TRBJ1-5
v_call: TRBV7-8
clone_size: once
cdr3_aa: CASSPGGRGSNQPQHF

j_call: TRBJ2-1
v_call: TRBV6-5
clone_size: .
cdr3_aa: CASSPSGSSYNEQFF

j_call: TRBJ1-2
v_call: TRBV7-2
clone_size: .
cdr3_aa: CASSYVGQVVDGYTF

j_call: TRBJ1-1
v_call: TRBV6-5
clone_size: .
cdr3_aa: CASSRDTEAFF

j_call: TRBJ1-6
v_call: TRBV19
clone_size: .
cdr3_aa: CASSISGTGRSPLHF

j_call: TRBJ1-1
v_call: TRBV29-1
clone_size: .
cdr3_aa: CSAGRGPQGTEAFF

j_call: TRBJ2-7
v_call: TRBV7-9
clone_size: .
cdr3_aa: CASSPRETSGYEQYF

j_call: TRBJ2-2
v_call: TRBV28
clone_size: .
cdr3_aa: CASSFEQIHTGELFF

j_call: TRBJ1-2
v_call: TRBV5-6
clone_size: .
cdr3_aa: CASSLIETGDGYGYTF

j_call: TRBJ1-1
v_call: TRBV5-1
clone_size: few
cdr3_aa: CASSLGQGWNTEAFF

j_call: TRBJ1-2
v_call: TRBV27
clone_size: few
cdr3_aa: CASSLRGNYGYTF

j_call: TRBJ2-7
v_call: TRBV11-2
clone_size: .
cdr3_aa: CASSSGTGGTYEQYF

j_call: TRBJ1-4
v_call: TRBV7-9
clone_size: .
cdr3_aa: CASSSGTGYEKLFF

j_call: TRBJ1-3
v_call: TRBV7-2
clone_size: .
cdr3_aa: CASSLGASSGNTIYF

j_call: TRBJ1-4
v_call: TRBV7-6
clone_size: .
cdr3_aa: CASSLLVAGVGEKLFF

j_call: TRBJ2-5
v_call: TRBV5-1
clone_size: .
cdr3_aa: CASSLNRRQETQYF

j_call: TRBJ2-5
v_call: TRBV5-6
clone_size: .
cdr3_aa: CASSLGGARRDF

j_call: TRBJ2-5
v_call: TRBV18
clone_size: .
cdr3_aa: CASSPPGGMEETQYF

j_call: TRBJ1-5
v_call: TRBV19
clone_size: .
cdr3_aa: CASSGTGGYSNQPQHF